This T cell receptor beta chain was recorded in a study of response to subunit inactivated influenza vaccine (dated by TCRdb to the late 2010s). As for the study more broadly: To follow how T cells responded to a trivalent subunit inactivated influenza vaccine, the researchers relied on deep quantitative profiling of the T cell receptor repertoire. The study at large found these results: According to the authors, only a limited number of new T cells may be recruited by each seasonal influenza vaccination.

Germline trimming amounts to 6 bases on V and 3 bases on J, with 5 as the count of junction bases outside the gene matches. From the cysteine through the phenylalanine, the CDR3 covers 13 amino acids. The read is trimmed to its CDR3 DNA, 39 bases read in frame from base 1. CDR1 and CDR2 are drawn from the germline V gene: SGHTA, FQGNSA. This clonotype showed up many times. What antigen it recognizes has not been identified. Base qualities were left out, and no much larger clone turns up one base away. Preparation of the library involved RT-PCR. TCRdb records Illumina HiSeq 2500 as the sequencer. Using fastp trimming at Q25 and MiXCR clonotype assembly, TCRdb reanalyzed the public sequencing data and kept in-frame beta chains. Every CDR3 protein is listed once, alongside the most common genes and DNA of its rows. The sample records about 540,000 distinct CDR3 sequences, around 21% of which are singletons. The ten most abundant clones make up approximately 2.9% of the sample.

Separately, the same data were catalogued under a study of T cells expressing NK-cell markers. As noted in the second study: TCR beta cDNA libraries were prepared using 5'RACE template switching, which introduced a universal primer site and unique molecular identifiers. Three sorted T-cell subsets (CD3+CD56+NKG2C+, CD3+CD56+NKG2C- and CD3+CD56-NKG2C+) from fewer than 10 donors had their TCR beta-chain repertoires profiled. Among the eight sequenced donors, seven were HCMV-seropositive and one was HCMV-seronegative. In several experiments an anti-gammadeltaTCR antibody was added to restrict sorting to alphabetaTCR-expressing T cells. For about 6 donors, the dominant CD3+CD56+NKG2C+ clonotypes were among the top 10 CD8+ clonotypes and accounted for roughly 1.0-7.5% of CD8+ T cells. Those dominant clonotypes were again the most abundant among CD3+CD56-NKG2C+ cells in a few donors, at about 25-65%. Whether the expanded NKG2C-expressing T cell clones were specific for HCMV antigens was left unclear. Randomly selected healthy volunteers, three men and five women, were used as the eight sequenced donors. To determine HCMV serostatus, a commercial ELISA kit was used to detect HCMV-specific IgG in serum. Ficoll density gradient centrifugation was used to isolate peripheral blood mononuclear cells from blood. CD4+ and CD8+ T cells were isolated from PBMC by magnetic immunoseparation with Miltenyi isolation kits. Priming for cDNA synthesis came from the TCR beta constant segment, and two successive PCR amplification steps followed. Libraries were sequenced as 2 x 150 bp reads on Illumina HiSeq 2000/2500, MiSeq or NextSeq. MIGEC was used to demultiplex reads and group reads by UMI, and MiTCR was used to assemble and quantify clonotypes. To exclude erroneous sequences, any TCR cDNA sequence not supported by at least two reads was discarded. The tcR package was used for downstream repertoire analysis, and clonotypes were matched between fractions using CDR3 nucleotide sequence together with V segment. VDJmatch was used to annotate antigen specificity against VDJdb, with one amino acid substitution in CDR3 allowed.

The receptor was isolated from a man aged 45-65 years who received an inactivated influenza vaccine. Donor details come from another sample of the same person, matched by shared clones. The sample was CD4+ T cells sorted from PBMCs, taken roughly 13 days after vaccination. Recombination linked TRBV7-2 to TRBJ2-7; TRBD1 fits 7 bases in the junction. The nucleotide sequence reads as follows: TGTGCCAGCAGTTTACAGGGGTTCTACGAGCAGTACTTC. This encodes CASSLQGFYEQYF.